These 17 T cell receptor beta chains originate from one sample sequenced in a study of T cell repertoires in cytomegalovirus infection. TCRdb recomputed calls from the reads with MiXCR, one row per CDR3 protein. The profile shows some 680,000 distinct CDR3 sequences, under 40% of them singletons. Sequencing was done on a sample of PBMCs. These receptors originate from a human donor in good health (CMV status not recorded). Some clones in this sample may be carry-over from other donors' samples.

This rearrangement joins TRBV20-1 to TRBJ2-1; 10 positions match TRBD2. This CDR3 has 16 residues. V lost 1 base, J lost 1 base, and 4 bases stayed unmatched. Germline CDR1 reads DFQATT; CDR2 reads SNEGSKA (reference sequence). CDR3 loop: CSARGVSGGSYNEQFF. The CDR3 DNA is TGCAGTGCTAGAGGAGTTAGCGGGGGGTCCTACAATGAGCAGTTCTTC.

The table lists this clonotype with a few counts. This chain connects TRBV6-2 or TRBV6-3 to TRBJ2-3, with 7 positions matching TRBD2. V trimming: 4 bases; J trimming: 7 bases; junction bases outside the gene matches: 11. Per the germline V gene, CDR1 is MNHEY and CDR2 is SVGEGT. The CDR3 runs 15 residues. CDR3: CASSSPGTGTNTQYF. In nucleotides, the CDR3 is TGTGCCAGCAGTTCTCCCGGGACCGGGACTAATACGCAGTATTTT.

This clonotype was recorded a few times. This chain joins TRBV14 and TRBJ2-1, with 10 positions matching TRBD2. There are 14 residues in the CDR3. The junction had 4 bases not matched to a gene; V was cut back by 2 bases and J by 9 bases. Germline V CDR1 and CDR2: SGHDN, FVKESK. DNA of the CDR3: TGTGCCAGCAGCCAAAGCGGGGGGGCGAGTGAGCAGTTCTTC. It yields the protein CASSQSGGASEQFF.

Here the CDR3 reads CASSTTSPDTQYF. DNA for the CDR3: TGTGCCAGCAGCACGACTAGTCCAGATACGCAGTATTTT. The V gene is TRBV28, the J gene TRBJ2-3; D perhaps matches TRBD2 (6 bases). The CDR3 totals 13 residues. The V end lost 6 bases, the J end lost 4 bases, and 11 bases lay between the germline ends. Germline V gene sequence: CDR1 MDHEN, CDR2 SYDVKM.

The CDR3 sequence: CASSMRGAGTEAFF. CDR3 DNA: TGTGCCAGTAGTATGAGGGGCGCCGGGACTGAAGCTTTCTTT. J is TRBJ1-1 and V is TRBV19; TRBD1 is a possible D gene (5 bases). Trimming took 3 bases from V and 5 from J, leaving 13 bases between them. The CDR3 contains 14 residues. Germline CDR1 and CDR2: LNHDA and SQIVND (reference sequence).

Worth noting for this clonotype: As the CDR3 is not closed by the conserved phenylalanine or tryptophan, this likely results from a read error. V usage is TRBV7-6 and J usage is TRBJ2-5, with 7 positions matching TRBD2. CDR3 length equals 14 residues. Per the germline V gene, CDR1 is SGHVS and CDR2 is FNYEAQ. The V and J ends lost 9 bases and 1 base, in that order; junction bases with no gene match: 8. In DNA form, the CDR3 reads TGTGCCAGTTGCTCAGCGGGGATCCAAGAGACCCAGTACTTA. This gives the protein CASCSAGIQETQYL.

The chain combines TRBV2 with TRBJ1-5; D is undetermined. CDR3 length equals 15 residues. Germline V gene sequence: CDR1 SNHLY, CDR2 FYNNEI. Trimming took off 7 bases at V and 0 bases at J, with 13 bases between the two ends. The CDR3 reads CASTGGEYSNQPQHF. In DNA, the CDR3 is TGTGCCAGCACGGGCGGAGAATATAGCAATCAGCCCCAGCATTTT.

This chain connects TRBV6-1 to TRBJ2-1; D unclear. The CDR3 is made up of 17 amino acids. Looked up from germline, CDR1 is MNHNS and CDR2 is SASEGT. V was cut by 4 bases and J by 5 bases, with 21 bases left in between. The CDR3 nucleotides are TGTGCCAGCAGTGTCTTTTGGCAGGATGAATCGAACAATGAGCAGTTCTTC. Its translation: CASSVFWQDESNNEQFF.

A note on this clonotype: The junction shows a germline mismatch at one end, possibly a read error. The rearrangement links TRBV13 to TRBJ1-1; no clear D. The CDR3 sequence is 13 residues long. CDR1 PRHDT and CDR2 FYEKMQ come from the germline V gene (reference sequence). As DNA, the CDR3 is TGTGCCAGCAGCTTATATGGGAGCACTGAAGATTTCTTT. Translation gives CASSLYGSTEDFF.

V usage is TRBV7-2 and J usage is TRBJ2-5, with a tentative D call TRBD1 (5 bases). Germline lookup yields CDR1 SGHTA and CDR2 FQGNSA. The germline V and J ends were trimmed by 2 bases and 3 bases, with 16 bases remaining between them. The CDR3 runs to 16 residues. The CDR3 DNA is TGTGCCAGCAGCTTAAGAAGACCAGGGAACAAAGAGACCCAGTACTTC. Protein: CASSLRRPGNKETQYF.

This clonotype was detected a few times. The genes are TRBV4-2 and TRBJ2-3; no clear D gene. CDR1 is LGHNA and CDR2 is YNFKEQ in the germline V gene. V dropped 1 base and J dropped 2 bases, with 10 bases sitting between them. This CDR3 is built from 15 residues. CDR3 sequence reads: CASSQAGIATDTQYF. The CDR3 DNA sequence: TGTGCCAGCAGCCAAGCGGGCATAGCCACAGATACGCAGTATTTT.

This clonotype was counted between two and nine times. This chain links TRBV3-1 with TRBJ2-1; D might be TRBD1 (6 bases). The CDR3 contains 13 residues. Deletions cut 5 bases from V and 5 bases from J, with 10 bases between. Germline V gene lookup returns CDR1 LGHDT and CDR2 YNNKEL (reference sequence). CDR3 sequence: CASSKRQDNEQFF. CDR3 coding DNA: TGTGCCAGCAGCAAACGACAGGACAATGAGCAGTTCTTC.

The rearrangement uses TRBV6-6 and TRBJ1-1; a possible D gene is TRBD1 (5 bases). V shed 7 bases and J shed 2 bases, with 14 bases lying between them. Germline assignment: CDR1 MNHNY and CDR2 SVGAGI (reference sequence). This CDR3 comprises 14 residues. The CDR3, as DNA: TGTGCCAGCACGAGGGGTCTCCGAAACACTGAAGCTTTCTTT. This codes for CASTRGLRNTEAFF.

This clonotype appeared a single time. The rearrangement uses TRBV4-1 and TRBJ1-1; D remains unclear. This CDR3 has 14 amino acids. Germline values: CDR1 MGHRA, CDR2 YSYEKL. The V end was cut by 6 bases, the J end by 0 bases, with 11 bases between. Written as DNA, the CDR3 is TGCGCCAGCAGTGAGGAACAGATGAACACTGAAGCTTTCTTT. Amino acids: CASSEEQMNTEAFF.

The chain employs TRBV7-6 and TRBJ2-7, with 13 bases that match TRBD2. Germline lookup yields CDR1 SGHVS and CDR2 FNYEAQ. The V segment lost 1 base and the J segment 4 bases; nucleotides outside the gene matches: 4. The CDR3 is 16 amino acids. The CDR3 nucleotides read TGTGCCAGCAGCTTAGGTGGGACTAGCGGGACATACGAGCAGTACTTC. Translated: CASSLGGTSGTYEQYF.

The chain employs TRBV7-2 and TRBJ2-7, with D tentatively TRBD1 or TRBD2 (5 bases each). The length of the CDR3 is 16 residues. V dropped 3 bases and J dropped 2 bases, with 17 bases sitting between them. CDR1 SGHTA and CDR2 FQGNSA come from the germline V gene. The CDR3 reads CASSLTGTRVAYEQYF. Here the CDR3 DNA reads TGTGCCAGCAGCTTGACCGGGACCCGGGTGGCCTACGAGCAGTACTTC.

This clonotype appeared a few times. V usage is TRBV6-1 and J usage is TRBJ1-1; no reliable D call. CDR3 length: 15 residues. Trimming cost V 0 bases and J 7 bases, with 15 bases left between them. From germline, CDR1 is MNHNS and CDR2 SASEGT. CDR3 in amino acids: CASSEAGSLYGEAFF. The CDR3 region has the DNA TGTGCCAGCAGTGAAGCCGGGTCGCTTTACGGTGAAGCTTTCTTT.